The present TCR beta chain was sequenced within a study of blood T cell repertoires in COVID-19. Across the study: Italy, Spain and the United States were the sources of the convalescent and acute COVID-19 samples. The cDNA or gDNA used as material had been derived from T cells, B-cell-depleted T cells, or PBMCs.

Original data processing: Using reference gene primer amplification, nucleated cell counts were estimated. Profiled with immunoSEQ multiplex PCR; TCRdb holds only in-frame clones, not every one. Clone size and V and J calls were adopted from that table, with D and trimming inferred from the DNA. In the table there are about 110,000 clones, just under 90% of which are singletons. Germline V gene sequence: CDR1 ENHRY, CDR2 SYGVKD. The V and J ends lost 6 bases and 5 bases respectively, with 11 bases between them. The CDR3 contains 13 residues. V and J are TRBV10-3 and TRBJ2-1; weak D call: TRBD2 (6 bases). The sequence came from a human donor in a cohort sampled during active COVID-19. Material: peripheral blood. DNA of the CDR3: TGTGCCATCAGGGGGAGGCTGGACAATGAGCAGTTCTTC. It yields the protein CAIRGRLDNEQFF.